This T cell receptor (beta chain) was retrieved from a study of T cells expressing NK-cell markers. Whole-study findings and limits: The same clonotypes also predominated in the CD3+CD56-NKG2C+ fraction of a handful of donors.

A 5'RACE template switching approach incorporating UMIs was used to make TCR beta cDNA. Reanalyzing the 5' RACE reads, TCRdb keeps one entry per CDR3 protein, without DNA. Its table lists 250,000 to 300,000 distinct CDR3 sequences. Germline CDR1 is MNHEY and CDR2 is SVGAGI. The CDR3 runs to 17 residues. Concerning this clonotype: Its antigen is not known.

The sample taken for sequencing was blood T cells: a sorted CD56 or NKG2C T cell subset, CD4+ or CD8+ T cells, or bulk PBMC T cells (not recorded which). This chain uses TRBV6-5 with TRBJ2-2; TCRdb gives TRBD1 as the D gene, but with no DNA this cannot be confirmed. The TCR sequence derives from a woman between 18 and 75 years old in good health. The CDR3: CASSYSPWGANTGELFF.